This entry concerns a single T cell receptor beta chain. This CDR3 is built from 20 residues. V lost 4 bases to trimming and J lost 1 base, with 23 bases between them. Germline V CDR1 and CDR2: KGHSH, LQKENI. This entry comes from a study of blood T cell repertoires in COVID-19. Generated by immunoSEQ multiplex PCR, the TCRdb table keeps only in-frame clones and is missing some. Altogether 75,000 to 95,000 clones are present, 80% to 90% being singletons, with the ten largest covering about 25%. The source material was peripheral blood. The origin of this receptor is a man aged 55 to 69 with acute or convalescent COVID-19. The rearrangement links TRBV18 to TRBJ2-6, with D tentatively TRBD1 (6 bases). CDR3 coding DNA: TGTGCCAGCTCACAAACCCCACAGGGCACCTACCTTTCTGGGGCCAACGTCCTGACTTTC. This gives the protein CASSQTPQGTYLSGANVLTF.